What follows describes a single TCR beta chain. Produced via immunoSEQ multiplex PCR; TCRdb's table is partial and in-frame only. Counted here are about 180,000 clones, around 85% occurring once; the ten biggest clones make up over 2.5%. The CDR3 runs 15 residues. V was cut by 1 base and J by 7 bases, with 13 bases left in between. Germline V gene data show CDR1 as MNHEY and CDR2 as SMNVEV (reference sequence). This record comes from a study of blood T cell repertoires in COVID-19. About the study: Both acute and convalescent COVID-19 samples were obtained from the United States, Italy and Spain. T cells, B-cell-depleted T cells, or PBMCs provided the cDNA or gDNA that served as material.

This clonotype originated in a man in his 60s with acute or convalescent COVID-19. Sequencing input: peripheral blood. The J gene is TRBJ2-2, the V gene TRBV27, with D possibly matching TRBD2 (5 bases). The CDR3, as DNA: TGTGCCAGCAGTTTATTCCCTAGCTGGGACGGGGAGCTGTTTTTT. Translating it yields CASSLFPSWDGELFF.